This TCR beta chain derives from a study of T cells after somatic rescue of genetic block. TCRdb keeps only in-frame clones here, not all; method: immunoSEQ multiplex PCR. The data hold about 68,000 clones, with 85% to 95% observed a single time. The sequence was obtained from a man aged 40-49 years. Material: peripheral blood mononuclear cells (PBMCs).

The CDR3 region is CASSPDISTDTQYF. The CDR3 DNA follows: TGTGCCAGCTCACCGGACATTAGCACAGATACGCAGTATTTT. The gene calls are TRBV18 and TRBJ2-3; possible D gene TRBD1, 5 bases. The CDR3 consists of 14 residues. With 3 bases removed from V and 0 bases from J, the gap between germline ends came to 7 bases. Germline CDR1 is KGHSH and CDR2 is LQKENI. The full variable domain, rest sourced from reference TRBV18 and TRBJ2-3, is NAGVMQNPRHLVRRRGQEARLRCSPMKGHSHVYWYRQLPEEGLKFMVYLQKENIIDESGMPKERFSAEFPKEGPSILRIQQVVRGDSAAYFCASSPDISTDTQYFGPGTRLTVL.